What follows are 19 T cell receptor beta chains derived from one specimen sequenced in a study of blood T cell repertoires in COVID-19. TCRdb's copy holds only in-frame clones and misses some; the assay was immunoSEQ multiplex PCR. The data hold over 25,000 clones, with about four fifths observed a single time. Sequencing was performed on peripheral blood. The receptors derive from an elderly man with acute or convalescent COVID-19.

The J gene is TRBJ2-7, the V gene TRBV29-1; 9 bases agree with TRBD2. Looked up from germline, CDR1 is SQVTM and CDR2 is ANQGSEA. CDR3 length: 17 residues. Germline trimming cut 6 bases from V and 0 bases from J; bases unmatched to any gene: 15. The CDR3 loop is CSVKSRTSVLSSYEQYF. CDR3 DNA: TGCAGCGTGAAAAGTCGGACTAGCGTCTTAAGCTCCTACGAGCAGTACTTC.

This clone was recorded once. The chain carries TRBV24-1 and TRBJ2-3; D is ambiguous. Germline CDR1 is KGHDR and CDR2 is SFDVKD. V lost 2 bases and J 0 bases, leaving 11 bases between the germline ends. This CDR3 is built from 16 residues. CDR3 nucleotides: TGTGCCACCAGTGATTCCACTGTCGCTAGCACAGATACGCAGTATTTT. As protein: CATSDSTVASTDTQYF.

The V and J genes are TRBV3-1 (or the pseudogene TRBV3-2) and TRBJ1-2, with 8 bases matching TRBD1. Germline-derived CDR1 and CDR2 are LGHDT and YNNKEL (reference sequence). The CDR3 totals 15 residues. The V and J ends lost 1 base and 5 bases, in that order; junction bases with no gene match: 6. The CDR3 nucleotides read TGTGCCAGCAGCCAAGCGGACAGGGCTCGGTATGGCTACACCTTC. Translating gives CASSQADRARYGYTF.

The chain joins TRBV5-1 to TRBJ2-2, with 8 nucleotides matching TRBD2. Germline lookup yields CDR1 SGHRS and CDR2 YFSETQ. J gave up 3 bases and V 4 bases, and 8 bases lay outside the gene matches. The CDR3 runs to 16 residues. CDR3 sequence reads: CASSLIPGLDTGELFF. In DNA form, the CDR3 reads TGCGCCAGCAGCCTGATACCGGGACTAGACACCGGGGAGCTGTTTTTT.

V is TRBV6-2 or TRBV6-3 and J is TRBJ2-1; possible D gene TRBD2, 5 bases. The length of the CDR3 is 16 residues. CDR1 MNHEY and CDR2 SVGEGT come from the germline V gene. Between the trimmed V and J ends, which lost 6 bases and 4 bases, there was a span of 19 bases. CDR3 sequence: CASSPPFSRGYNEQFF. The CDR3 nucleotides are TGTGCCAGCAGCCCTCCCTTCTCCAGAGGGTACAATGAGCAGTTCTTC.

The V and J genes are TRBV11-1 and TRBJ1-2; weak D call: TRBD1 (5 bases). This CDR3 is 13 amino acids long. Trimming took 5 bases from V and 8 from J, leaving 15 bases between them. From germline, CDR1 is SGHAT and CDR2 FQDESV (reference sequence). CDR3 in amino acids: CASSPGRASGYTF. In DNA form, the CDR3 reads TGTGCCAGCAGCCCCGGCAGGGCCTCGGGCTACACCTTC.

V gene TRBV11-2 combines with J gene TRBJ2-3; D may be TRBD2 (6 bases). CDR3 length equals 15 residues. The V end lost 6 bases, the J end lost 0 bases, and 13 bases lay between the germline ends. CDR1 is SGHAT, CDR2 FQNNGV, per germline. CDR3 sequence (DNA): TGTGCCAGCAGTCGGAGGGGTGGGAGCACAGATACGCAGTATTTT. It codes for CASSRRGGSTDTQYF.

V gene TRBV29-1 combines with J gene TRBJ1-3, with 7 bases that match TRBD1. Germline V lookup: CDR1 SQVTM, CDR2 ANQGSEA. This CDR3 contains 14 residues. V dropped 6 bases and J dropped 0; count of bases not matched to a gene: 5. The CDR3 region has the DNA TGCAGCGTAGGGGGACAGAGCTCTGGAAACACCATATATTTT. Amino acids: CSVGGQSSGNTIYF.

V and J are TRBV10-3 and TRBJ1-2, with no clear D. The CDR3 spans 16 residues. Germline-derived CDR1 and CDR2 are ENHRY and SYGVKD. Trimming took off 6 bases at V and 0 bases at J, with 17 bases between the two ends. The CDR3 DNA follows: TGTGCCATCAGCGAACTGTCCGGAGGGTCTAACTATGGCTACACCTTC. The encoded protein is CAISELSGGSNYGYTF.

The chain recombines TRBV5-5 with TRBJ2-7; perhaps TRBD1 as D (5 bases). Trimming removed 2 bases at V and 2 bases at J, with 11 bases between. The CDR3 sequence is 14 residues long. Germline-derived CDR1 and CDR2 are SGHKS and YYEKEE (reference sequence). CDR3 amino acids: CASSFSQDTYEQYF. In DNA form, the CDR3 reads TGTGCCAGCAGCTTTTCGCAGGACACCTACGAGCAGTACTTC.

The V call is TRBV6-2 or TRBV6-3, the J call TRBJ1-5; D is possibly TRBD1 (6 bases). Germline V lookup: CDR1 MNHEY, CDR2 SVGEGT. Trimming shortened V by 5 bases and J by 6 bases, and 14 bases separated the two germline ends. The CDR3 runs 14 residues. The CDR3 sequence: CASSTVDRSQPQHF. CDR3 DNA: TGTGCCAGCAGTACAGTCGACAGGAGTCAGCCCCAGCATTTT.

The chain employs TRBV7-9 and TRBJ2-7; D might be TRBD2 (5 bases). The CDR3 has 13 residues. CDR1 and CDR2 (germline): SEHNR, FQNEAQ (reference sequence). V was pared by 3 bases and J by 0 bases, with 6 bases between. CDR3 DNA sequence: TGTGCCAGCAGCTTGGCGGGCTCCTACGAGCAGTACTTC. This encodes CASSLAGSYEQYF. The whole variable domain, filled in from reference TRBV7-9 and TRBJ2-7, reads DTGVSQNPRHKITKRGQNVTFRCDPISEHNRLYWYRQTLGQGPEFLTYFQNEAQLEKSRLLSDRFSAERPKGSFSTLEIQRTEQGDSAMYLCASSLAGSYEQYFGPGTRLTVT.

The V gene is TRBV21-1, the J gene TRBJ2-3; TRBD1, the table's D call, lacks a check against the DNA. TRBV21-1 has pseudogene status. This CDR3 is built from 16 residues. The CDR3 reads CASRQGGDPGADTQYF. The DNA for the CDR3 is TGTGCCAGCAGACAGGGGGGGGATCCCGGGGCAGATACGCAGTATTTT.

The chain has TRBV11-2 and TRBJ2-2; TRBD1 matches at 9 bases. Germline CDR1 and CDR2: SGHAT and FQNNGV. Trimming took 4 bases from V and 6 from J; bases not matched to a gene: 6. The CDR3 is 15 residues long. CDR3 sequence: CASSSGTGWSGELFF. CDR3 DNA: TGTGCCAGCAGCTCCGGGACAGGGTGGTCCGGGGAGCTGTTTTTT.

This clone was picked up a small number of times. The V call is TRBV6-6, the J call TRBJ1-1; weak D call: TRBD1 (5 bases). The CDR3 extends over 13 amino acids. V dropped 6 bases and J dropped 2 bases, with 10 bases sitting between them. Germline values: CDR1 MNHNY, CDR2 SVGAGI (reference sequence). The DNA for the CDR3 is TGTGCCAGCAGCGAGACAGACAACACTGAAGCTTTCTTT. This translates into CASSETDNTEAFF.

The chain recombines TRBV21-1 with TRBJ1-2; TRBD1, the D gene given by the table, was not confirmed from the DNA. TRBV21-1 is reported as a pseudogene. CDR3 size: 13 residues. The CDR3 here is CASTLYDSGGYTF. The DNA of the CDR3 is TGTGCCAGCACACTATACGACAGTGGAGGCTACACCTTC.

This clone was observed a single time. In DNA form, the CDR3 reads TGTGCCAGCAGCTGGGGACTTCCTCCCGCCTACGAGCAGTACTTC. Its translation: CASSWGLPPAYEQYF. The gene calls are TRBV7-8 and TRBJ2-7, with D perhaps matching TRBD2 (6 bases). Germline loops: CDR1 SGHVS, CDR2 FQNEAQ. V was cut by 4 bases and J by 2 bases, with 15 bases left in between. This CDR3 has 15 amino acids.

The chain links TRBV19 to TRBJ1-1; D is perhaps TRBD1 (6 bases). V gave up 5 bases and J gave up 7 bases, with 11 bases separating them. Germline V CDR1 and CDR2: LNHDA, SQIVND (reference sequence). The CDR3 covers 12 residues. The CDR3 spells CASSFRGFEAFF. The CDR3 nucleotides read TGTGCCAGTAGTTTCAGGGGTTTTGAAGCTTTCTTT.

The chain uses TRBV9 and TRBJ2-1, with TRBD2 identical over 9 bases. Germline V gene lookup returns CDR1 SGDLS and CDR2 YYNGEE. V gave up 2 bases and J gave up 5 bases; unmatched junction bases: 8. This CDR3 spans 16 amino acids. In nucleotides, the CDR3 is TGTGCCAGCAGCGTTGGTCAAGCGGGGGGAAACAATGAGCAGTTCTTC. Amino acids: CASSVGQAGGNNEQFF. The entire variable domain, with the rest obtained from reference TRBV9 and TRBJ2-1, is as follows: DSGVTQTPKHLITATGQRVTLRCSPRSGDLSVYWYQQSLDQGLQFLIQYYNGEERAKGNILERFSAQQFPDLHSELNLSSLELGDSALYFCASSVGQAGGNNEQFFGPGTRLTVL.